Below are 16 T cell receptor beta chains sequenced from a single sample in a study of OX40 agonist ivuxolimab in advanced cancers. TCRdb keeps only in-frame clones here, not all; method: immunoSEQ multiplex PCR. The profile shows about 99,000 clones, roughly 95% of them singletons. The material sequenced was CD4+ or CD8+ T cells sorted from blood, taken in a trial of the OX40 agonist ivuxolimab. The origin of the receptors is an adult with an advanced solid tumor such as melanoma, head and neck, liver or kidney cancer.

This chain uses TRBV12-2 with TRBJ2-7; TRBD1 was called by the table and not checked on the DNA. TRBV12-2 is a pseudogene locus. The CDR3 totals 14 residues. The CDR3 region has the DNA TGTGCAAGTCGCTTAAGCCCTAGGGGGCGCGGGCAGTACTTC. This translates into CASRLSPRGRGQYF.

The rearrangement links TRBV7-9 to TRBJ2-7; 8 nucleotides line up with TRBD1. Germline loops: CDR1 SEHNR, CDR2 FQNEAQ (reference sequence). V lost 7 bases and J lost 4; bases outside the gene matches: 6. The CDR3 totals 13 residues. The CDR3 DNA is TGTGCCAGCACCATACAGGGGGAATACGAGCAGTACTTC. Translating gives CASTIQGEYEQYF.

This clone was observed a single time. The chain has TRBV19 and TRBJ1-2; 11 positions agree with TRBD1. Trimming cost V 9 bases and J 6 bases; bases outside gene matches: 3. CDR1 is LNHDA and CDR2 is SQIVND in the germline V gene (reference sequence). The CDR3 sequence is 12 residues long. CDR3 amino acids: CASRTGGHGYTF. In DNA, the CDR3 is TGTGCCAGCCGGACAGGGGGCCATGGCTACACCTTC.

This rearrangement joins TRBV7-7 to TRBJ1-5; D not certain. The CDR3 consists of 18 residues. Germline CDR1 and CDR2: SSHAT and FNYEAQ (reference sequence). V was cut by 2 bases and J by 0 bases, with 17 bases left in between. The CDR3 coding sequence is TGTGCCAGCAGCTTACCATCAAATTCCCCAGGTAGCAATCAGCCCCAGCATTTT. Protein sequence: CASSLPSNSPGSNQPQHF.

This chain's CDR3 is CASRYGGGSYNEQFF. DNA for the CDR3: TGTGCCAGTAGATACGGGGGGGGCAGTTACAATGAGCAGTTCTTC. This chain joins TRBV19 and TRBJ2-1; the match to TRBD2 covers 8 bases. Germline V CDR1 and CDR2: LNHDA, SQIVND (reference sequence). There are 15 residues in the CDR3. The V and J ends lost 6 bases and 4 bases, in that order; junction bases with no gene match: 8.

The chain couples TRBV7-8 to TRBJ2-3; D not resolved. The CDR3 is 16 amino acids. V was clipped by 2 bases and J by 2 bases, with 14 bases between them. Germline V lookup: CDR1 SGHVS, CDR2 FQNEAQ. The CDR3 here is CASSLIAVSNTDTQYF. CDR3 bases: TGTGCCAGCAGCTTAATCGCCGTCAGCAACACAGATACGCAGTATTTT.

The CDR3 reads CSARDFYGYTF. CDR3 in DNA: TGCAGTGCTAGGGACTTCTATGGCTACACCTTC. The chain carries TRBV20-1 and TRBJ1-2; D unresolved. V was pared by 3 bases and J by 4 bases, with 6 bases between. The CDR3 has 11 residues. The germline V gene encodes CDR1 DFQATT and CDR2 SNEGSKA (reference sequence).

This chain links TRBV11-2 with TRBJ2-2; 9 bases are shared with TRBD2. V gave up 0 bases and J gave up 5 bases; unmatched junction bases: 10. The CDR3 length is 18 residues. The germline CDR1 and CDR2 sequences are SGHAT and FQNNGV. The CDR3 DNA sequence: TGTGCCAGCAGCTTAGACCGGGGACTCAGCGGGGGGACCGGGGAGCTGTTTTTT. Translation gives CASSLDRGLSGGTGELFF.

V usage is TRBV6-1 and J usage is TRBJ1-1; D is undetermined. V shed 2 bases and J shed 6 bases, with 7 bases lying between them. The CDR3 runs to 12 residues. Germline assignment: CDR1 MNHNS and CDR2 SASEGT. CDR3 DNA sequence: TGTGCCAGCAGTGAAACGGGAGCTGAAGCTTTCTTT. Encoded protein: CASSETGAEAFF.

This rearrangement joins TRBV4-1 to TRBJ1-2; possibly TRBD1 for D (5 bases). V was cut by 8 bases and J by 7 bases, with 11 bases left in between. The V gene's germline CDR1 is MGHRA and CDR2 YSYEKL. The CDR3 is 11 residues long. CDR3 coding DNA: TGCGCCAGCGGGGACCGGGCTGGCTACACCTTC. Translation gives CASGDRAGYTF.

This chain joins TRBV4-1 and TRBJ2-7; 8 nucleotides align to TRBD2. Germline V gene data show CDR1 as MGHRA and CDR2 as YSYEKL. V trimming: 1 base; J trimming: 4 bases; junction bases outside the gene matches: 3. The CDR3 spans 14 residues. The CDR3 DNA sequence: TGCGCCAGCAGCCAAGGCGGGGGGAGTTACGAGCAGTACTTC. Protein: CASSQGGGSYEQYF.

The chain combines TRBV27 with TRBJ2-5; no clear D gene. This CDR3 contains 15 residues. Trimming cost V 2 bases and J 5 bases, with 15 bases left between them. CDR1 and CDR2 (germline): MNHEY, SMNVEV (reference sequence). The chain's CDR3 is CASSLGVSYSETQYF. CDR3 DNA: TGTGCCAGCAGTTTAGGTGTTTCTTACTCGGAGACCCAGTACTTC.

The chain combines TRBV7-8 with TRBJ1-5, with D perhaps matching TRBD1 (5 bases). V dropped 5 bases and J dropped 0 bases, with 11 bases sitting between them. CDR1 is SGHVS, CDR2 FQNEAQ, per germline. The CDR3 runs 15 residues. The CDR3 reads CASSLGTDSNQPQHF. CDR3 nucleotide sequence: TGTGCCAGCAGCCTCGGGACGGATAGCAATCAGCCCCAGCATTTT.

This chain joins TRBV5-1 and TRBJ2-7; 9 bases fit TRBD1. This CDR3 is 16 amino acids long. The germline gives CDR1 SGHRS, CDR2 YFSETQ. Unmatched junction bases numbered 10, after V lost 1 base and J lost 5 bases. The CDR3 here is CASSLYAPGQGNEQYF. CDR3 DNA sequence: TGCGCCAGCAGCTTGTACGCTCCGGGACAGGGAAACGAGCAGTACTTC. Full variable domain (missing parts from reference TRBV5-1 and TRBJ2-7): KAGVTQTPRYLIKTRGQQVTLSCSPISGHRSVSWYQQTPGQGLQFLFEYFSETQRNKGNFPGRFSGRQFSNSRSEMNVSTLELGDSALYLCASSLYAPGQGNEQYFGPGTRLTVT.

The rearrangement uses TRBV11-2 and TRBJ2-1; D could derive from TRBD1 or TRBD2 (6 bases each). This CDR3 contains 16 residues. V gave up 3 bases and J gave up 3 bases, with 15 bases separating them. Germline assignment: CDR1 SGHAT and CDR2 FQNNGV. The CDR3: CASSLEGDSYYNEQFF. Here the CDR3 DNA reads TGTGCCAGCAGCTTGGAGGGGGACTCATACTACAATGAGCAGTTCTTC.

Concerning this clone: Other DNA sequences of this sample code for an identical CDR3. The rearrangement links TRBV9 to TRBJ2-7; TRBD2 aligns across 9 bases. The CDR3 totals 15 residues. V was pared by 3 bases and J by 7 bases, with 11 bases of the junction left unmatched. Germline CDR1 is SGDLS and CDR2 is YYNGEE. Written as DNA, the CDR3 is TGTGCCAGCAGCGCCGGTGGGCGGGAGGGTTCGGAGCAGTACTTC. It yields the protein CASSAGGREGSEQYF. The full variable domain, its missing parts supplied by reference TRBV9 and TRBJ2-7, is DSGVTQTPKHLITATGQRVTLRCSPRSGDLSVYWYQQSLDQGLQFLIQYYNGEERAKGNILERFSAQQFPDLHSELNLSSLELGDSALYFCASSAGGREGSEQYFGPGTRLTVT.